This T cell receptor beta chain was recorded in a study of shared clonotypes between healthy human individuals. A single count supports this clone. The method was immunoSEQ multiplex PCR; TCRdb's version includes in-frame clones alone and lacks a portion of them. The sample lists millions of clones, just over 90% occurring once. V lost 2 bases and J 0 bases, leaving 7 bases between the germline ends. Germline values: CDR1 MNHEY, CDR2 SVGAGI. The CDR3 loop spans 14 amino acids. The sequenced sample consisted of naive CD4+ T cells sorted from blood. Subset described: CD45RA+ positively selected. The chain combines TRBV6-5 with TRBJ1-2; possibly TRBD1 for D (5 bases). This TCR came from a man between 18 and 29 years old in good health. The chain's CDR3 is CASSYMGPNYGYTF. CDR3 coding DNA: TGTGCCAGCAGTTACATGGGACCTAACTATGGCTACACCTTC.